This TCR beta chain was captured in a study of blood T cell repertoires in COVID-19. The method was immunoSEQ multiplex PCR; TCRdb's version includes in-frame clones alone and lacks a portion of them. This sample carries more than 150,000 clones, 82% of them seen once, and the ten largest clones take around 11%. Looked up from germline, CDR1 is SGHRS and CDR2 is YFSETQ. This CDR3 has 19 residues. J gave up 1 base and V 3 bases, and 10 bases lay outside the gene matches. This sequence was found in a middle-aged man who had recovered from COVID-19. Sequences were obtained from PBMCs or T cells enriched from blood (not recorded which). The rearrangement joins TRBV5-1 to TRBJ2-3; 14 bases are a match to TRBD2. The CDR3 sequence: CASSSRGTSGREGTDTQYF. The CDR3 region has the DNA TGCGCCAGCAGCTCGCGGGGGACTAGCGGGAGAGAAGGCACAGATACGCAGTATTTT.